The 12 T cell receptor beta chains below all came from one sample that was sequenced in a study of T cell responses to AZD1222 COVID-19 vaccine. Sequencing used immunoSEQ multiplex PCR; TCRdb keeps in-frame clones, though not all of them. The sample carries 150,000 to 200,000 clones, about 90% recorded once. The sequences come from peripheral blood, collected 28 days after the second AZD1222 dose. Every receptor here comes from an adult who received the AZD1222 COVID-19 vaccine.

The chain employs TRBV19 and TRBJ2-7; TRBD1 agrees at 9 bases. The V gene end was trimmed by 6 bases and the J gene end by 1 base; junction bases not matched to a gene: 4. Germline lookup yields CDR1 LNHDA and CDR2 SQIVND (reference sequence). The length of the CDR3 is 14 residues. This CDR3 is CASSGQGFSYEQYF. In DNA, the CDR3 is TGTGCCAGTAGCGGACAGGGGTTTTCCTACGAGCAGTACTTC.

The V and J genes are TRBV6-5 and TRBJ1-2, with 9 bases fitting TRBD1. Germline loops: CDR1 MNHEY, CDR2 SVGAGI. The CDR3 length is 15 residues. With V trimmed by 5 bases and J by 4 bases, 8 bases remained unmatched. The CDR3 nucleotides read TGTGCCAGCAGTCAAAGTACAGGGGGCGTCTATGGCTACACCTTC. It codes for CASSQSTGGVYGYTF.

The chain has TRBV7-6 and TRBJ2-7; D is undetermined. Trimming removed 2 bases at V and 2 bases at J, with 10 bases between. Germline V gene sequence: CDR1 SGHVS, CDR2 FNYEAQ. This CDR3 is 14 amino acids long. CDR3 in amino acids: CASSLSADTYEQYF. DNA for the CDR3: TGTGCCAGCAGCTTATCGGCGGATACCTACGAGCAGTACTTC.

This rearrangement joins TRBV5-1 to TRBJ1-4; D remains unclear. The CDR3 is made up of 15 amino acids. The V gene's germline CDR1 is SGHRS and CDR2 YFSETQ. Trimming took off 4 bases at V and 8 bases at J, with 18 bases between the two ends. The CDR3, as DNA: TGCGCCAGCAGCCTGTGGACGGGGAATGAGGAAAAACTGTTTTTT. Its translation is CASSLWTGNEEKLFF.

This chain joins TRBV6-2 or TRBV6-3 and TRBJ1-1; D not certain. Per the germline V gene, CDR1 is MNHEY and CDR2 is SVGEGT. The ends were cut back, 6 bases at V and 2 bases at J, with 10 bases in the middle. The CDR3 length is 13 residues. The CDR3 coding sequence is TGTGCCAGCAGCCTGATCCTAAACACTGAAGCTTTCTTT. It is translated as CASSLILNTEAFF.

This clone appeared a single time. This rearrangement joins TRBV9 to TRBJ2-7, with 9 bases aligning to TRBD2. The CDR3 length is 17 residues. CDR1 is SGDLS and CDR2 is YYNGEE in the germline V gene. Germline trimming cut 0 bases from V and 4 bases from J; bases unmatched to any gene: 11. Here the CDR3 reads CASSVGQRGENVYEQYF. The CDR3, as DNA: TGTGCCAGCAGCGTAGGGCAGCGGGGGGAAAACGTATACGAGCAGTACTTC.

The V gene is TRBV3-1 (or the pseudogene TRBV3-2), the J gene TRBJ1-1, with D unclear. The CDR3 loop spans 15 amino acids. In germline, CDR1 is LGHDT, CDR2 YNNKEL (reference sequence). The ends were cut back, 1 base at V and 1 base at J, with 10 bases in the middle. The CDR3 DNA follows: TGTGCCAGCAGCCAAGGGCGCGGCACGAACACTGAAGCTTTCTTT. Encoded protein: CASSQGRGTNTEAFF.

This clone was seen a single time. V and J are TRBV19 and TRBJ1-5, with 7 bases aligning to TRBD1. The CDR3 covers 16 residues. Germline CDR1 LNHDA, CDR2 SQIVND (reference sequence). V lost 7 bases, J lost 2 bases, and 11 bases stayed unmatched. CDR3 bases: TGTGCCAGTAAGGGACAGCTCCGGGGGGGCAATCAGCCCCAGCATTTT. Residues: CASKGQLRGGNQPQHF.

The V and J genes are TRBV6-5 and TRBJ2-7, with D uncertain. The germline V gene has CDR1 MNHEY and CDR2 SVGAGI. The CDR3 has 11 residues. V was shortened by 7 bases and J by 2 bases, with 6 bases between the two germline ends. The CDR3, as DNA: TGTGCCAGCATCGCACCCTACGAGCAGTACTTC. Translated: CASIAPYEQYF.

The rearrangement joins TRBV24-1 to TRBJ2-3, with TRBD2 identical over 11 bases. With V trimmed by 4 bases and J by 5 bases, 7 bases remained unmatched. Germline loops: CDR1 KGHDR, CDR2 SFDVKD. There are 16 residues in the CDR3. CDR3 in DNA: TGTGCCACCAGTGACACTCTAGCGGGGGGCAGAGATACGCAGTATTTT. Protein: CATSDTLAGGRDTQYF.

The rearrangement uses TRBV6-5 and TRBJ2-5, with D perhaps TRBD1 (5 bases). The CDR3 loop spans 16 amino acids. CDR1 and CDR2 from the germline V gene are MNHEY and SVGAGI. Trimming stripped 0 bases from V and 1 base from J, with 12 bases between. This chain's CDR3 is CASSYSTAQSQETQYF. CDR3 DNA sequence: TGTGCCAGCAGTTACTCGACAGCACAGTCCCAAGAGACCCAGTACTTC.

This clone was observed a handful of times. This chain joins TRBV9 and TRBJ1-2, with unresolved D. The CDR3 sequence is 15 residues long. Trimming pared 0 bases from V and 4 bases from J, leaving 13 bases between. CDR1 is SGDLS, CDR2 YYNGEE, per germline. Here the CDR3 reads CASSVGGVSGYGYTF. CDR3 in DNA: TGTGCCAGCAGCGTAGGTGGGGTAAGCGGCTATGGCTACACCTTC. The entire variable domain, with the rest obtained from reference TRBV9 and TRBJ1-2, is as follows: DSGVTQTPKHLITATGQRVTLRCSPRSGDLSVYWYQQSLDQGLQFLIQYYNGEERAKGNILERFSAQQFPDLHSELNLSSLELGDSALYFCASSVGGVSGYGYTFGSGTRLTVV.